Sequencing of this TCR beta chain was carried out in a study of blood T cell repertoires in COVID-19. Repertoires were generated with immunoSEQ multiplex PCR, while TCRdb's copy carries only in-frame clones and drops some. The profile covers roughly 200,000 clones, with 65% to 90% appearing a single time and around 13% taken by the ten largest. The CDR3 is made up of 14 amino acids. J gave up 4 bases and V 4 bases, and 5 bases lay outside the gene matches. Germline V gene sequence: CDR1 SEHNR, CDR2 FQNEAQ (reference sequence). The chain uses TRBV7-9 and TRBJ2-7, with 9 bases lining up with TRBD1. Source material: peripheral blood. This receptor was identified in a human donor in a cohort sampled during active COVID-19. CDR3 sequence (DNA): TGTGCCAGCAGCTCGACAGGGGGAGCGTACGAGCAGTACTTC. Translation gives CASSSTGGAYEQYF.